This T cell receptor beta chain was sequenced in a study of cytomegalovirus exposure and HLA in healthy donors. Study outcomes and limitations: In an earlier analysis, about 87% or about 30%: the productive usage of most TCR beta V segments. Most TCR sequences proved rare, with some public TCRs found in many donors.

The PCR contained 60 Vbeta and 13 Jbeta primers. The method was immunoSEQ multiplex PCR; TCRdb's version includes in-frame clones alone and lacks a portion of them. The data contain about 120,000 clones, 75% to 85% of them singletons. About this clone: Its matching antigen is unknown.

Sequencing used PBMCs. The TCR was taken from a female donor in good health and CMV-seropositive.

The chain's CDR3 is CATSTPGHTYNEQFF. The CDR3 bases are TGTGCCACCAGCACCCCGGGACATACTTACAATGAGCAGTTCTTC. The chain combines TRBV15 with TRBJ2-1, with D possibly being TRBD1 (6 bases). This CDR3 has 15 amino acids. V was cut by 4 bases and J by 4 bases, with 14 bases left in between. Germline CDR1 reads LNHNV; CDR2 reads YYDKDF (reference sequence).